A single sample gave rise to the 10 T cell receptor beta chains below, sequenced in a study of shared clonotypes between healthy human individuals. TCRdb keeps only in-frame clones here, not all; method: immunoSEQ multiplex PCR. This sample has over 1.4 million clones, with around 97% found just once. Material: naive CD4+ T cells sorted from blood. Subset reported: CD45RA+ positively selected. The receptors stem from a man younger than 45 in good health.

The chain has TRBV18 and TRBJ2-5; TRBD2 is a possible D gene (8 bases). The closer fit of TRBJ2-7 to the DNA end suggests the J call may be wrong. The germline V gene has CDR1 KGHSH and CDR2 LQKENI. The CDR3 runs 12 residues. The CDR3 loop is CATGGTSTEQYF. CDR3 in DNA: TGTGCCACAGGGGGGACTAGTACCGAGCAGTACTTC.

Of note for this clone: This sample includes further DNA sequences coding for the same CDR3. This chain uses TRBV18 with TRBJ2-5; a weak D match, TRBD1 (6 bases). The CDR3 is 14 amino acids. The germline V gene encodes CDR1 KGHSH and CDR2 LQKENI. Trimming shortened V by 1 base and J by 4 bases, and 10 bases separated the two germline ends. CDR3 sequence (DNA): TGTGCCAGCTCACCACTACAGGGTGCAGAGACCCAGTACTTC. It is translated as CASSPLQGAETQYF.

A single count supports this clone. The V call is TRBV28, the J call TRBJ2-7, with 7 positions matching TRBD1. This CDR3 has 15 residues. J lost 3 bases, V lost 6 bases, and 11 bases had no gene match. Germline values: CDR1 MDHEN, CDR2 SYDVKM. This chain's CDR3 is CASSLPRQGRYEQYF. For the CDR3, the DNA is TGTGCCAGCAGCTTACCGAGACAGGGTCGCTACGAGCAGTACTTC.

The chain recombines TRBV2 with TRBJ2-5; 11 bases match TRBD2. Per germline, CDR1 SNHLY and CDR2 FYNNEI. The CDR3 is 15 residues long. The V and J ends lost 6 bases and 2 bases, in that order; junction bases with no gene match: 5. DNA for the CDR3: TGTGCCAGCAGACGCCGACTAGCGGGACAAGAGACCCAGTACTTC. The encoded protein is CASRRRLAGQETQYF.

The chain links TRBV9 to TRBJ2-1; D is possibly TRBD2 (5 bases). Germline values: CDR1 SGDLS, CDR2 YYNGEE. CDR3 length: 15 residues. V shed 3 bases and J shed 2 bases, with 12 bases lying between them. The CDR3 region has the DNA TGTGCCAGCAGCGCGGACGGGGTTACCTACAATGAGCAGTTCTTC. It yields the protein CASSADGVTYNEQFF.

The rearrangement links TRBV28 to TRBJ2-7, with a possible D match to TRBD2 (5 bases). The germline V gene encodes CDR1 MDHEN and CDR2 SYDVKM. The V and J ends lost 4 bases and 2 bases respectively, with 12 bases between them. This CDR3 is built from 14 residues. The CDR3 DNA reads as TGTGCCAGCAGTTCCGGGAAGAGCACCTACGAGCAGTACTTC. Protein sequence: CASSSGKSTYEQYF.

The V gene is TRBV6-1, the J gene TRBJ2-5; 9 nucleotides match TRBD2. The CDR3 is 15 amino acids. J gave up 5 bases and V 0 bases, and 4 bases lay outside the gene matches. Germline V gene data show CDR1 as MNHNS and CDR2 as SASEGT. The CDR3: CASSEARGGRETQYF. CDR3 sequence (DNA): TGTGCCAGCAGTGAAGCGCGGGGGGGTCGGGAGACCCAGTACTTC.

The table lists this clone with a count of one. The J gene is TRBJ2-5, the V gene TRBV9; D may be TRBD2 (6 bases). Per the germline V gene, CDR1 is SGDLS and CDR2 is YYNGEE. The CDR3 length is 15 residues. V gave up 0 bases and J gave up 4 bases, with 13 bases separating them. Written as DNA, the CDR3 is TGTGCCAGCAGCGTAGGGATAGCGGCTGCAGAGACCCAGTACTTC. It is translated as CASSVGIAAAETQYF.

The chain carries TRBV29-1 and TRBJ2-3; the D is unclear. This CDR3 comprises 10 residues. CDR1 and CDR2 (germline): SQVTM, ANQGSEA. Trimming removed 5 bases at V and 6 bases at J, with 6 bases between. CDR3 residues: CSVLVDTQYF. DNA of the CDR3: TGCAGCGTTTTGGTGGATACGCAGTATTTT.

The CDR3 is CASSVTQGGLNTGELFF. CDR3 coding DNA: TGTGCCAGCAGCGTTACCCAGGGGGGGTTGAACACCGGGGAGCTGTTTTTT. The gene calls are TRBV9 and TRBJ2-2; D tentatively reads TRBD1 or TRBD2 (7 bases each). The germline CDR1 and CDR2 sequences are SGDLS and YYNGEE. The CDR3 is 17 amino acids. Trimming removed 2 bases from V and 1 base from J, with 15 bases in between.